These T cell receptor beta chains were read from a single sample in a study of T cell changes during pregnancy in multiple sclerosis. The protocol was immunoSEQ multiplex PCR, while the TCRdb copy is restricted to in-frame clones and leaves out a portion. This table holds about 8,500 clones, around 90% found once. Material: CD8+ T cells from peripheral blood mononuclear cells, obtained in the first trimester of pregnancy. These receptors all come from a female donor in good health, enrolled as a control in a pregnancy study. Both conserved end residues are part of each CDR3. A D gene is named only where the DNA matches it firmly. Size is omitted from some rows. Given values are once, few, many or a class for expanded clones.

j_call clone_size d_call v_call cdr3_nt cdr3_aa
TRBJ1-1 NA TRBD1 TRBV6-1 TGTGCCAGCAGTGAAGAAGGGACAGGCGTTCCTGAAGCTTTCTTT CASSEEGTGVPEAFF
TRBJ2-7 NA NA TRBV7-9 TGTGCCAGCAGCCCAGGGGACGTTTCCTACGAGCAGTACTTC CASSPGDVSYEQYF
TRBJ2-7 NA TRBD1 TRBV11-1 TGTGCCAGCAGCCCACGGGACAGGGCCCACGAGCAGTACTTC CASSPRDRAHEQYF
TRBJ1-2 NA TRBD1 TRBV27 TGTGCCAGCAGTTTAGGTCGACAGGGAGACCCCTATGGCTACACCTTC CASSLGRQGDPYGYTF
TRBJ2-7 few NA TRBV7-9 TGTGCCAGCAGCTTAGTCGGGATCTCCTACGAGCAGTACTTC CASSLVGISYEQYF
TRBJ2-7 medium-sized NA TRBV6-1 TGTGCCAGCAGTGTCGCCCAGGACAGTACCTACGAGCAGTACTTC CASSVAQDSTYEQYF
TRBJ1-5 NA NA TRBV7-3 TGTGCCAGCAGCTTAGGAGGACGTACGTATAGCAATCAGCCCCAGCATTTT CASSLGGRTYSNQPQHF
TRBJ2-1 NA TRBD2 TRBV7-3 TGTGCCAGCAGCCTACTAGCGGGGGGTGCCTACAATGAGCAGTTCTTC CASSLLAGGAYNEQFF
TRBJ2-7 NA NA TRBV7-7 TGTGCTAGCAGCTTAGGAGGGGGGGGCGAGCAGTACTTC CASSLGGGGEQYF
TRBJ2-1 once NA TRBV21-1 TGTGCCAGCAGACGGGTCGGACTAGCGGGAGGGAACAATGAGCAGTTCTTC CASRRVGLAGGNNEQFF
TRBJ2-6 NA NA TRBV29-1 TGCAGCGTCGACAGCTCTGGGGCCAACGTCCTGACTTTC CSVDSSGANVLTF
TRBJ2-1 NA NA TRBV4-2 TGTGCCAGCAGCCAAGCGGTGAGCTCCTACAATGAGCAGTTCTTC CASSQAVSSYNEQFF
TRBJ1-1 NA NA TRBV9 TGTGCCAGCAGCGGAAAGGGGTTTACTGAAGCTTTCTTT CASSGKGFTEAFF
TRBJ2-5 NA TRBD2 TRBV7-6 TGTGCCAGCAGCGAGGGGCTAGCGGGGCCGGCCCAAGAGACCCAGTACTTC CASSEGLAGPAQETQYF
TRBJ1-4 NA NA TRBV10-3 TGTGCCATCAGTGTTTCTGGGGCTCGTGAAGAAAAACTGTTTTTT CAISVSGAREEKLFF
TRBJ1-6 NA NA TRBV19 TGTGCCAGTAACATAGGAGGATCACCCCTCCACTTT CASNIGGSPLHF
TRBJ1-5 NA NA TRBV27 TGTGCCAGCAGTATCTCAGGGCAGCCCCAGCATTTT CASSISGQPQHF
TRBJ2-7 NA NA TRBV2 TGTGCCAGCAGCTACCGTTACTACGAGCAGTACTTC CASSYRYYEQYF
TRBJ1-3 NA NA TRBV5-1 TGCGCCAGCAGCTTGGAAGGAGTCTCTGGAAACACCATATATTTT CASSLEGVSGNTIYF
TRBJ1-2 NA TRBD1 TRBV6-5 TGTGCCAGCAGTTTAAAAACAGGGGGCTATGGCTACACCTTC CASSLKTGGYGYTF
TRBJ1-3 NA NA TRBV28 TGTGCCAGCAGTTTAACAGGGAGTCCTGGATCTGGAAACACCATATATTTT CASSLTGSPGSGNTIYF
TRBJ2-1 NA NA TRBV13 TGTGCCACCCGGAGGGACTCCTACAATGAGCAGTTCTTC CATRRDSYNEQFF
TRBJ1-1 once NA TRBV12-5 TGTGCTAGTGGTCCTCGGACACCACGGTCGTCCGGAACTGAAGCTTTCTTT CASGPRTPRSSGTEAFF
TRBJ1-1 NA TRBD1 TRBV5-6 TGTGCCAGCAGTCCTGGACAGGGGGAGATGATTCGAACTGAAGCTTTCTTT CASSPGQGEMIRTEAFF
TRBJ2-5 NA NA TRBV27 TGTGCCAGCGCCAGATACGTCGGGGGGCGAGAGACCCAGTACTTC CASARYVGGRETQYF
TRBJ2-7 once NA TRBV5-6 TGTGCCAGCAGCTTTGACAGTTCCTACGAGCAGTACTTC CASSFDSSYEQYF
TRBJ2-7 once TRBD2 TRBV29-1 TGCAGCGTTGAAGTGCTGGACTTACTAGCGGGGTCATACGAGCAGTACTTC CSVEVLDLLAGSYEQYF
TRBJ2-5 once TRBD2 TRBV19 TGTGCCAGTAGTATCCAAACTAGCGGGGGATCGGAGACCCAGTACTTC CASSIQTSGGSETQYF
TRBJ2-7 NA TRBD1 TRBV13 TGTGCCAGCAGCAAAGGGGACAGGGGGCACGAGCAGTACTTC CASSKGDRGHEQYF
TRBJ2-3 NA TRBD2 TRBV7-9 TGTGCCATTCCGATAGCGGGGGGCACAGATACGCAGTATTTT CAIPIAGGTDTQYF
TRBJ2-1 NA TRBD2 TRBV19 TGTGCCAGTAGTATTTTATTAGCGGGGCACAATGAGCAGTTCTTC CASSILLAGHNEQFF
TRBJ2-1 NA TRBD2 TRBV7-9 TGTGCCAGCAGCCAGCCCCCTTTTAGCGGGCCCCCCTACAATGAGCAGTTCTTC CASSQPPFSGPPYNEQFF
TRBJ1-5 NA NA TRBV27 TGTGCCAGCAGTCGATCCGTCGGGGGAAATCAGCCCCAGCATTTT CASSRSVGGNQPQHF
TRBJ2-2 NA NA TRBV5-1 TGCGCCAGCAGCACCTACAGGGGGGGTACCGGGGAGCTGTTTTTT CASSTYRGGTGELFF
TRBJ1-1 NA TRBD1 TRBV19 TGTGCCAGTAGTATTTATGGGACAGCGAACACTGAAGCTTTCTTT CASSIYGTANTEAFF
TRBJ1-5 NA NA TRBV10-3 TGTGCCATCAGTGACTCCGGACAGAATAGCAATCAGCCCCAGCATTTT CAISDSGQNSNQPQHF
TRBJ2-1 NA NA TRBV28 TGTGCCAGCAGTTTCCCCGCCCTGACAGGATACAATGAGCAGTTCTTC CASSFPALTGYNEQFF
TRBJ2-1 NA NA TRBV28 TGTGCCAGCAGCCAGACTTTAAATGAGCAGTTCTTC CASSQTLNEQFF
TRBJ2-7 NA NA TRBV5-1 TGCGCCAGCAGCTTGGCACAGGGCGACAACGAGCAGTACTTC CASSLAQGDNEQYF
TRBJ2-2 NA TRBD2 TRBV5-5 TGTGCCAGCAGCCATTCACTAGCGGGAGACACCGGGGAGCTGTTTTTT CASSHSLAGDTGELFF
TRBJ1-4 NA TRBD1 TRBV7-9 TGTGCCAGCAGCTGGACCACAGGGGCAACTAATGAAAAACTGTTTTTT CASSWTTGATNEKLFF
TRBJ1-1 few NA TRBV19 TGTGCCAGTAGTATCGGATCCAGGGCGAACACTGAAGCTTTCTTT CASSIGSRANTEAFF
TRBJ2-7 NA NA TRBV27 TGTGCCAGCAGTTTGGGCAGCTTCTACGAGCAGTACTTC CASSLGSFYEQYF